This is a list of T cell receptor beta chains from one sample in a study of blood T cell repertoires in COVID-19. Generated by immunoSEQ multiplex PCR, the TCRdb table keeps only in-frame clones and is missing some. The sample shows 60,000 to 65,000 clones, about 70% of them seen only once. The source material was peripheral blood. The receptors here all came from a human donor in a cohort sampled during active COVID-19. Each CDR3 is given with its conserved first and last residue. A D gene is named only where the DNA matches it firmly. Size is omitted from some rows. Given values are once, few, many or a class for expanded clones.

TRBD1	TRBV6-5	.	TRBJ1-1	14	CASSSQGPNTEAFF	TGTGCCAGCAGTTCACAGGGGCCAAACACTGAAGCTTTCTTT
TRBD2	TRBV7-9	.	TRBJ2-3	17	CASSLGSSGGSTDTQYF	TGTGCCAGCAGCTTGGGATCTAGCGGGGGGAGCACAGATACGCAGTATTTT
TRBD1	TRBV28	.	TRBJ2-2	16	CASSSRTGGDTGELFF	TGTGCCAGCAGTTCTAGGACAGGGGGCGACACCGGGGAGCTGTTTTTT
TRBD1	TRBV29-1	.	TRBJ2-5	13	CSGHRGNQETQYF	TGCAGCGGTCACAGGGGGAACCAAGAGACCCAGTACTTC
TRBD1	TRBV28	.	TRBJ1-2	16	CASSPGDRGLNYGYTF	TGTGCCAGCAGTCCAGGGGACAGGGGGCTGAACTATGGCTACACCTTC
.	TRBV6-5	.	TRBJ2-7	15	CASSRYWEWENEQYF	TGTGCCAGCAGTCGGTATTGGGAATGGGAGAACGAGCAGTACTTC
TRBD1	TRBV7-9	few	TRBJ2-1	18	CASSPPPGQAYTYNEQFF	TGTGCCAGCAGCCCACCCCCGGGACAGGCGTACACCTACAATGAGCAGTTCTTC
.	TRBV10-1	few	TRBJ2-3	14	CASSEARPGDTQYF	TGCGCCAGCAGTGAGGCGAGACCAGGGGATACGCAGTATTTT
TRBD1	TRBV19	.	TRBJ1-4	14	CASSPPGQVGKLFF	TGTGCCAGTAGTCCCCCCGGACAGGTTGGAAAACTGTTTTTT
TRBD2	TRBV6-4	.	TRBJ2-1	15	CASSELAGGLYEQFF	TGTGCCAGCAGTGAACTAGCGGGGGGGCTTTATGAGCAGTTCTTC
.	TRBV7-2	.	TRBJ1-2	15	CASSPDLRGGNGYTF	TGTGCCAGCAGCCCCGATCTTCGGGGGGGCAATGGCTACACCTTC
.	TRBV7-3	.	TRBJ1-1	14	CASSPSSLTGEAFF	TGTGCCAGCAGTCCTTCGTCGTTGACGGGTGAAGCTTTCTTT
TRBD1	TRBV28	.	TRBJ1-1	15	CASRRPGTGEREAFF	TGTGCCAGCAGACGTCCCGGGACAGGGGAGCGTGAAGCTTTCTTT
.	TRBV2	.	TRBJ1-5	14	CASSGAGGGQPQHF	TGTGCCAGCAGTGGAGCAGGCGGCGGCCAGCCCCAGCATTTT
TRBD1	TRBV19	.	TRBJ1-4	15	CASSTGTATNEKLFF	TGTGCCAGTAGTACAGGGACAGCAACTAATGAAAAACTGTTTTTT
.	TRBV5-4	.	TRBJ2-5	13	CASSKPGKETQYF	TGTGCCAGCAGCAAACCAGGGAAAGAGACCCAGTACTTC
.	TRBV11-2	.	TRBJ1-2	15	CASSPYRAANYGYTF	TGTGCCAGCAGCCCGTACAGGGCCGCTAACTATGGCTACACCTTC
.	TRBV3-1/TRBV3-2	.	TRBJ1-2	15	CASSQVSGINYGYTF	TGTGCCAGCAGCCAAGTGTCAGGGATTAACTATGGCTACACCTTC
TRBD1	TRBV7-3	.	TRBJ2-2	13	CASSIDRGRELFF	TGTGCCAGCAGCATCGACAGGGGCCGGGAGCTGTTTTTT
TRBD2	TRBV3-1/TRBV3-2	.	TRBJ2-5	17	CASSPGRSGGAGETQYF	TGTGCCAGCAGCCCCGGTCGTAGCGGGGGGGCGGGAGAGACCCAGTACTTC
.	TRBV7-9	.	TRBJ1-1	14	CASSFENPGTEAFF	TGTGCCAGCAGCTTTGAGAATCCAGGCACTGAAGCTTTCTTT
.	TRBV5-1	.	TRBJ2-2	16	CASSPLSWGDTGELFF	TGCGCCAGCAGCCCTCTTTCTTGGGGAGACACCGGGGAGCTGTTTTTT
TRBD1	TRBV7-2	medium-sized	TRBJ1-5	15	CASSRGQGGNQPQHF	TGTGCCAGCAGCCGGGGACAGGGTGGTAATCAGCCCCAGCATTTT
TRBD1	TRBV5-1	.	TRBJ1-6	17	CASSSTPGQALNSPLHF	TGCGCCAGCAGCTCTACTCCGGGACAGGCTCTTAATTCACCCCTCCACTTT
TRBD2	TRBV2	.	TRBJ2-3	16	CASRGLAGVLVYTQYF	TGTGCCAGCAGGGGACTAGCGGGGGTCTTAGTATATACGCAGTATTTT
TRBD2	TRBV5-1	.	TRBJ2-3	16	CASSQSQAGGTDTQYF	TGCGCCAGCAGCCAGTCGCAAGCGGGGGGCACAGATACGCAGTATTTT
TRBD1	TRBV30	.	TRBJ1-1	13	CAWKKQGAFEAFF	TGTGCCTGGAAAAAACAGGGGGCGTTTGAAGCTTTCTTT
.	TRBV3-1/TRBV3-2	.	TRBJ2-5	12	CASSQDGETQYF	TGTGCCAGCAGCCAAGATGGCGAGACCCAGTACTTC
TRBD2	TRBV15	.	TRBJ2-5	19	CATSRDLATAGNTQETQYF	TGTGCCACCAGCAGAGATCTGGCTACAGCGGGGAACACCCAAGAGACCCAGTACTTC
TRBD2	TRBV9	.	TRBJ2-3	14	CASTRTSGTDTQYF	TGTGCCAGCACCAGGACTAGCGGCACAGATACGCAGTATTTT
.	TRBV7-2	few	TRBJ2-4	16	CASSLTRDIAKNIQYF	TGTGCCAGCAGCTTAACCCGGGACATAGCCAAAAACATTCAGTACTTC
.	TRBV5-1	.	TRBJ1-3	15	CASSSPESSGNTIYF	TGCGCCAGCAGTTCACCGGAGAGCTCTGGAAACACCATATATTTT
.	TRBV7-2	.	TRBJ2-2	15	CASSPGSQFPGELFF	TGTGCCAGCAGCCCCGGGTCCCAGTTTCCCGGGGAGCTGTTTTTT
TRBD1	TRBV11-2	few	TRBJ1-1	13	CASSYRTGERAFF	TGTGCCAGCAGCTACCGGACAGGGGAAAGAGCTTTCTTT
.	TRBV6-5	once	TRBJ2-1	15	CASSYKGRDYNEQFF	TGTGCCAGCAGTTATAAAGGCAGGGACTACAATGAGCAGTTCTTC